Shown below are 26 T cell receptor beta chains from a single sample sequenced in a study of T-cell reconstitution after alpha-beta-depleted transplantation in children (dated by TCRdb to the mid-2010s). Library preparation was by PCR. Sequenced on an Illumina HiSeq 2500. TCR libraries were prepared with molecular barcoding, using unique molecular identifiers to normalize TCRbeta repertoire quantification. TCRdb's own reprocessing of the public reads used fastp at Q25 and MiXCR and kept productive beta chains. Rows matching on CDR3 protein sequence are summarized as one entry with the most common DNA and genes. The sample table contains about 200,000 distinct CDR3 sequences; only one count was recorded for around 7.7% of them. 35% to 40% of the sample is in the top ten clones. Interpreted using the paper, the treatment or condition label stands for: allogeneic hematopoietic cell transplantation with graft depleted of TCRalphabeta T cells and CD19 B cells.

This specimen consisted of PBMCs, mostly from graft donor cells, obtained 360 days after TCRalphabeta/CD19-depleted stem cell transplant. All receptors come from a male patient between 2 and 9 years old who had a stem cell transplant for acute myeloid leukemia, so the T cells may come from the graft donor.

The CDR3, as DNA: TGTGCCAGCAGCCTCGTACTCCTGGGCCTAGCGGGATCTAGCTACAATGAGCAGTTCTTC. It yields the protein CASSLVLLGLAGSSYNEQFF. The chain carries TRBV11-1 and TRBJ2-1; 9 bases align to TRBD2. The CDR3 length is 20 residues. Germline CDR1 SGHAT, CDR2 FQDESV (reference sequence). V shed 5 bases, J shed 3 bases, and the junction held 20 bases outside the gene matches.

The CDR3 here is CASSPRDRSTEAFF. CDR3 coding DNA: TGTGCCAGTAGTCCCCGGGACAGATCCACTGAAGCTTTCTTT. The rearrangement links TRBV19 to TRBJ1-1, with TRBD1 identical over 7 bases. J was trimmed by 4 bases and V by 5 bases; bases with no gene match: 7. This CDR3 is built from 14 residues. Germline V gene lookup returns CDR1 LNHDA and CDR2 SQIVND (reference sequence). Full variable domain (outside the CDR3, taken from reference TRBV19 and TRBJ1-1): DGGITQSPKYLFRKEGQNVTLSCEQNLNHDAMYWYRQDPGQGLRLIYYSQIVNDFQKGDIAEGYSVSREKKESFPLTVTSAQKNPTAFYLCASSPRDRSTEAFFGQGTRLTVV.

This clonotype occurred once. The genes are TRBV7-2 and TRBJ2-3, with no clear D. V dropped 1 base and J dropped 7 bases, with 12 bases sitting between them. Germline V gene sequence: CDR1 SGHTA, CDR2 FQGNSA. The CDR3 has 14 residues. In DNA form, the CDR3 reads TGTGCCAGCAGCTTAGTCCGGGCGGTCCATACGCAGTATTTT. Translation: CASSLVRAVHTQYF.

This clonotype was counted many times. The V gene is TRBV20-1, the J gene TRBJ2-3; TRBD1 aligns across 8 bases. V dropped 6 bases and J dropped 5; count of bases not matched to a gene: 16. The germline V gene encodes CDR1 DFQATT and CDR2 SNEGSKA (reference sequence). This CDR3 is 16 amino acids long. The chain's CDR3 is CSAGPTGVWLGDTQYF. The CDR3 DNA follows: TGCAGTGCCGGACCGACAGGGGTTTGGCTTGGAGATACGCAGTATTTT.

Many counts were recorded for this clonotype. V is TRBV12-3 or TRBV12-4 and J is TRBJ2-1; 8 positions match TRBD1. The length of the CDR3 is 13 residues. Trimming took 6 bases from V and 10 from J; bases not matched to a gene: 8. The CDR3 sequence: CASSLTTGVEQFF. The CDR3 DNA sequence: TGTGCCAGCAGCTTAACGACAGGGGTCGAGCAGTTCTTC.

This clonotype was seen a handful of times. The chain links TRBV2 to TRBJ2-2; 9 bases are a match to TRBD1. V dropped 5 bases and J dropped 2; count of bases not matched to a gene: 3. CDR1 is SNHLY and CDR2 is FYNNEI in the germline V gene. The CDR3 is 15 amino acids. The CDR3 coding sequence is TGTGCCAGCAGTAGGGACAGGGCAAACACCGGGGAGCTGTTTTTT. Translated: CASSRDRANTGELFF.

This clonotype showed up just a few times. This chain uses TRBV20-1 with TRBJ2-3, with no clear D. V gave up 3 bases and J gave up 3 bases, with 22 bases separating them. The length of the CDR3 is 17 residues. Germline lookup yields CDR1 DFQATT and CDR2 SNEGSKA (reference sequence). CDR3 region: CSASFRSSGPNTDTQYF. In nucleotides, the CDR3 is TGCAGTGCTAGTTTCCGGTCGTCAGGTCCCAATACAGATACGCAGTATTTT.

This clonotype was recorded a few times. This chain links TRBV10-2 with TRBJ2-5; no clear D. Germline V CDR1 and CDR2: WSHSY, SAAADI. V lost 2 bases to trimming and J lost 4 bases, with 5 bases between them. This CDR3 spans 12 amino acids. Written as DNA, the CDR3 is TGCGCCAGCAGTGAGCAGCCAGAGACCCAGTACTTC. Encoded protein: CASSEQPETQYF.

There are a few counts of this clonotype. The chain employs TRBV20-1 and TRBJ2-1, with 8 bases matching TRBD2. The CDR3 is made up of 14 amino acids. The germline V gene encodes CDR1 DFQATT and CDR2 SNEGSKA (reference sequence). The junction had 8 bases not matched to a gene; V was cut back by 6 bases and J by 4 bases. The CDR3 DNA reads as TGCAGTGCCAGGAGCGGGAGAGCATACAATGAGCAGTTCTTC. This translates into CSARSGRAYNEQFF.

In DNA form, the CDR3 reads TGTGCCAGCAGCAAAAGGAACTATGGCTACACCTTC. Its protein is CASSKRNYGYTF. This chain joins TRBV12-3 or TRBV12-4 and TRBJ1-2; unclear D gene. The CDR3 runs 12 residues. The V and J ends lost 6 bases and 2 bases respectively, with 7 bases between them.

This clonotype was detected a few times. Here the CDR3 reads CASSLGVTVGEQYF. The CDR3 DNA sequence: TGTGCCAGCAGTTTGGGCGTGACAGTAGGCGAGCAGTACTTC. The gene calls are TRBV12-3 or TRBV12-4 and TRBJ2-7, with D possibly TRBD1 on 5 matching bases. V gave up 3 bases and J gave up 6 bases, with 15 bases separating them. The CDR3 is 14 residues long.

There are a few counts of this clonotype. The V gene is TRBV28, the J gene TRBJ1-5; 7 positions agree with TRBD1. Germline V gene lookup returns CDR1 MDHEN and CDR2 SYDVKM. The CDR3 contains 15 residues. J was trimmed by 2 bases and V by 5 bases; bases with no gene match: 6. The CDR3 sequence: CASSPGGTGNQPQHF. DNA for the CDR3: TGTGCCAGCAGTCCGGGGGGGACAGGCAATCAGCCCCAGCATTTT.

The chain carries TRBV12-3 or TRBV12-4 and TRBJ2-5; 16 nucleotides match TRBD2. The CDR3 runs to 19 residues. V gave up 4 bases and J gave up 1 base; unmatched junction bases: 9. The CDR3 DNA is TGTGCCAGCAGTTCACAGGGACTAGCGGGAGGGCCTCTCCAAGAGACCCAGTACTTC. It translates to CASSSQGLAGGPLQETQYF.

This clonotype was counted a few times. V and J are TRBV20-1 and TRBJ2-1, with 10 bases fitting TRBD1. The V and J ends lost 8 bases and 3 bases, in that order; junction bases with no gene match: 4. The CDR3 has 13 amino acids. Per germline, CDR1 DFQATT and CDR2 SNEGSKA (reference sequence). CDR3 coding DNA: TGCAGTACGCGGGACAGGGGCTACAATGAGCAGTTCTTC. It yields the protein CSTRDRGYNEQFF.

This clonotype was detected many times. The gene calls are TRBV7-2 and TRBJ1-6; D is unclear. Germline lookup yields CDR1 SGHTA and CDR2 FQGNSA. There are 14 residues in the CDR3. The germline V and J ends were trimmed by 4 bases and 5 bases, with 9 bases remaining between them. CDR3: CASSSRMDNSPLHF. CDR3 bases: TGTGCCAGCAGCTCGAGGATGGATAATTCACCCCTCCACTTT.

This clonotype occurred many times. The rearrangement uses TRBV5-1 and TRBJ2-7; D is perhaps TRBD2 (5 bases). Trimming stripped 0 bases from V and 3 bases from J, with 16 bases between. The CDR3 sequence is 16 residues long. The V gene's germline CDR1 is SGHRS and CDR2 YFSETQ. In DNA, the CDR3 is TGCGCCAGCAGCTTGGCCACCCCAGGAGGACTCTACGAGCAGTACTTC. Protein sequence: CASSLATPGGLYEQYF.

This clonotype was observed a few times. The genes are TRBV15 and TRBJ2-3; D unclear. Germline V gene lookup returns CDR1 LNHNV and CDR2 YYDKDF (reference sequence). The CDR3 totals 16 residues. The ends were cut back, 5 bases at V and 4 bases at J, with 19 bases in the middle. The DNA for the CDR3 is TGTGCCACCAGCGGTCTGGTTTTTGGCTTCCCAGATACGCAGTATTTT. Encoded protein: CATSGLVFGFPDTQYF.

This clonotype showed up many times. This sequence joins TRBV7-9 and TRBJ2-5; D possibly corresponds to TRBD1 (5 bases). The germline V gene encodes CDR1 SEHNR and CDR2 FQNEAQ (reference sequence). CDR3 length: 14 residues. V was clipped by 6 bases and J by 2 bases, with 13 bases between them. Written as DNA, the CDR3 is TGTGCCAGCAGTAGTCCGACAGTTCAAGAGACCCAGTACTTC. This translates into CASSSPTVQETQYF.

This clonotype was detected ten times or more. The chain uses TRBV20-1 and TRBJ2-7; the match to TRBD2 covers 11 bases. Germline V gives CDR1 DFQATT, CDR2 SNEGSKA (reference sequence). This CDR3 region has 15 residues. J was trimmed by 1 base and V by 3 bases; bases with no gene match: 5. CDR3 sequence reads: CSARTLAGGSYEQYF. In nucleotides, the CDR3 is TGCAGTGCTAGGACCCTAGCGGGAGGTTCCTACGAGCAGTACTTC.

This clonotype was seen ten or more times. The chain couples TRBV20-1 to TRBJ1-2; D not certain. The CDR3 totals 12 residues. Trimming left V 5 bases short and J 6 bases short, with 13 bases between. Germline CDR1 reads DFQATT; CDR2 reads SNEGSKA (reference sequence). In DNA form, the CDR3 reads TGCAGTGCTGCCACCGCGCGGCATGGCTACACCTTC. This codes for CSAATARHGYTF.

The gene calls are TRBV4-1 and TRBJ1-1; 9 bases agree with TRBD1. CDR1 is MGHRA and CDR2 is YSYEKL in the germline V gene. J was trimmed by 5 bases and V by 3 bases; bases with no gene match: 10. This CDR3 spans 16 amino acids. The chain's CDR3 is CASSQDSGTGSTEAFF. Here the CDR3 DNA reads TGCGCCAGCAGCCAGGACTCCGGGACAGGGTCTACTGAAGCTTTCTTT.

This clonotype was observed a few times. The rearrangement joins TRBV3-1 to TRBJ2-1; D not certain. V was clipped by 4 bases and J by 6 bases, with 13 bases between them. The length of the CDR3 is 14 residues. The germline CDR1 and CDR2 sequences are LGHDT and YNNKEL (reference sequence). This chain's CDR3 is CASSPVVGRNEQFF. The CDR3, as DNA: TGTGCCAGCAGCCCTGTCGTTGGGCGCAATGAGCAGTTCTTC.

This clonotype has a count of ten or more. CDR3 sequence (DNA): TGTGCCAGCAGTTATACAGAAAGCTCCTACGAGCAGTACTTC. It codes for CASSYTESSYEQYF. The V call is TRBV6-5, the J call TRBJ2-7; D unclear. The length of the CDR3 is 14 residues. Germline CDR1 is MNHEY and CDR2 is SVGAGI. V lost 3 bases, J lost 0 bases, and 9 bases lay in between.

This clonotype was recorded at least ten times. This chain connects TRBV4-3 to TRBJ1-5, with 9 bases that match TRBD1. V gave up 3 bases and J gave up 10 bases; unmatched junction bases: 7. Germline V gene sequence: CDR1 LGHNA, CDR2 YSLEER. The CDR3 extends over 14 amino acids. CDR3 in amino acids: CASSQGDREEPQHF. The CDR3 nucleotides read TGCGCCAGCAGCCAGGGGGACAGGGAGGAACCCCAGCATTTT.

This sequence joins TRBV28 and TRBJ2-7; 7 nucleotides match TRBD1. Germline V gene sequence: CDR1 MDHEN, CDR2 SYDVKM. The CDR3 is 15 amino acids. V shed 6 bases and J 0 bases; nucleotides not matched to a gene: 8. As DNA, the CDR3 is TGTGCCAGCAGCCTTAGGGGGCGGCCCTCCTACGAGCAGTACTTC. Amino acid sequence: CASSLRGRPSYEQYF.

DNA of the CDR3: TGTGCCAGCAGCTCCAGGGGGGGAAATGAGCAGTTCTTC. Translated, it gives CASSSRGGNEQFF. The V call is TRBV7-6, the J call TRBJ2-1; D is possibly TRBD1 or TRBD2 (7 bases each). V was cut by 4 bases and J by 7 bases, with 11 bases left in between. Germline lookup yields CDR1 SGHVS and CDR2 FNYEAQ. There are 13 residues in the CDR3.